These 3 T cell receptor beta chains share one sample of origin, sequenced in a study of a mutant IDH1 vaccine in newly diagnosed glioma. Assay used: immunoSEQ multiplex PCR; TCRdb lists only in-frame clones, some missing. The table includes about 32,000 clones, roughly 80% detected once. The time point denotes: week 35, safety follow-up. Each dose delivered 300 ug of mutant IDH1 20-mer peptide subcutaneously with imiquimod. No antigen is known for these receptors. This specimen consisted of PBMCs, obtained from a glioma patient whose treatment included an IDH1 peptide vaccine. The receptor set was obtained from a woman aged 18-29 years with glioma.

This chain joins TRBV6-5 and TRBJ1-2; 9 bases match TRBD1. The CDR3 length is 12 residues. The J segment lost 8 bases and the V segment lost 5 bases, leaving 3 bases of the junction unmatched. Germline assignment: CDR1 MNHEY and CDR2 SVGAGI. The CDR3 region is CASSRQGGGYTF. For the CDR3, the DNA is TGTGCCAGCAGTCGACAGGGGGGAGGCTACACCTTC.

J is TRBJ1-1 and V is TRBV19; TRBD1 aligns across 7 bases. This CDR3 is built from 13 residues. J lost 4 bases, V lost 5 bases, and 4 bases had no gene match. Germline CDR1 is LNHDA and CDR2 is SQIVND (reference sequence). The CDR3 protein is CASSHRGGTEAFF. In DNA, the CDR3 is TGTGCCAGTAGTCACAGGGGTGGCACTGAAGCTTTCTTT.

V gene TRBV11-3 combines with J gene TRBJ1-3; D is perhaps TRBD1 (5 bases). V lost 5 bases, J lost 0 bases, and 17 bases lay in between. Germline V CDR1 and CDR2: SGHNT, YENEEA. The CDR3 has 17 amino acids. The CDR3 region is CASSPPRGSPSGNTIYF. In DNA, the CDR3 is TGTGCCAGCAGCCCCCCGCGGGGCAGCCCCTCTGGAAACACCATATATTTT. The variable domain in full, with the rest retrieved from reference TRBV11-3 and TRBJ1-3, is EAGVVQSPRYKIIEKKQPVAFWCNPISGHNTLYWYLQNLGQGPELLIRYENEEAVDDSQLPKDRFSAERLKGVDSTLKIQPAELGDSAVYLCASSPPRGSPSGNTIYFGEGSWLTVV.